This is a list of T cell receptor beta chains from one sample in a study of shared T cell receptors in the human thymus. Here immunoSEQ multiplex PCR was the method, and the copy in TCRdb shows in-frame clones only, minus some. The sample has hundreds of thousands of clones, more than 70% seen once; the top ten hold roughly 0.0089%. Separately, the same data were catalogued under a study of human thymus T cells.

Sequenced input: thymocytes. All receptors derive from a boy younger than two with a congenital heart defect. CDR3s include the opening cysteine and the closing phenylalanine or tryptophan. D genes are given only for firm matches. Some rows mark clone size as missing; the rest say once, few, many or name a class of expanded clone.

TRBV2	.	.	TRBJ1-1	CASSGAPEAFF	TGTGCCAGCAGTGGGGCACCTGAAGCTTTCTTT
TRBV27	once	TRBD1	TRBJ2-7	CASSPPDRVIDEQYF	TGTGCCAGCAGTCCCCCAGACAGGGTAATCGACGAGCAGTACTTC
TRBV7-7	.	.	TRBJ2-2	CASSSKLTGHTGELFF	TGTGCTAGCAGCTCCAAACTAACAGGTCACACCGGGGAGCTGTTTTTT
TRBV5-4	.	.	TRBJ2-5	CASSSRKLETQYF	TGTGCCAGCAGCTCTAGGAAACTAGAGACCCAGTACTTC
TRBV5-4	.	.	TRBJ1-1	CASSGRGHMNTEAFF	TGTGCCAGCAGCGGGCGGGGCCACATGAACACTGAAGCTTTCTTT
TRBV7-9	.	TRBD2	TRBJ2-7	CASILGGSSEQYF	TGTGCCAGCATCCTGGGCGGGAGCAGTGAGCAGTACTTC
TRBV18	.	.	TRBJ2-3	CASSPPGAGPEDTQYF	TGTGCCAGCTCACCACCGGGGGCCGGCCCAGAAGATACGCAGTATTTT
TRBV6-1	once	TRBD1	TRBJ1-5	CASSERRQGFNQPQHF	TGTGCCAGCAGTGAAAGGCGACAGGGGTTCAATCAGCCCCAGCATTTT
TRBV6-4	few	TRBD1	TRBJ1-4	CARNRGGEKLFF	TGTGCCCGCAACAGGGGTGGTGAAAAACTGTTTTTT
TRBV5-6	.	TRBD2	TRBJ2-1	CASSPPFEREIYNEQFF	TGTGCCAGCAGCCCCCCTTTTGAGCGGGAGATCTACAATGAGCAGTTCTTC
TRBV2	.	.	TRBJ1-1	CASSDSQFWTEAFF	TGTGCCAGCAGTGATTCACAGTTCTGGACTGAAGCTTTCTTT
TRBV19	few	.	TRBJ1-6	CASSGKPGGANSPLHF	TGTGCCAGTAGTGGGAAGCCGGGGGGCGCGAATTCACCCCTCCACTTT
TRBV15	.	TRBD2	TRBJ2-2	CATSREAGGGNTGELFF	TGTGCCACCAGCAGAGAAGCGGGAGGAGGAAACACCGGGGAGCTGTTTTTT
TRBV7-8	.	TRBD2	TRBJ2-1	CASSSGLAWNEQFF	TGTGCCAGCAGCTCCGGACTAGCGTGGAATGAGCAGTTCTTC
TRBV2	.	.	TRBJ2-3	CASRKDRKADTQYF	TGTGCCAGCAGGAAAGACAGGAAGGCAGATACGCAGTATTTT
TRBV7-9	once	.	TRBJ1-2	CASSLTENTNYGYTF	TGTGCCAGCAGCTTAACAGAAAACACTAACTATGGCTACACCTTC
TRBV6-4	.	.	TRBJ1-5	CASSGEGNQPQHF	TGTGCCAGCAGTGGGGAGGGGAACCAGCCCCAGCATTTT
TRBV5-1	few	.	TRBJ2-7	CASSWNLTRPGSGEQYF	TGCGCCAGCAGCTGGAATCTTACTAGACCGGGGTCGGGCGAGCAGTACTTC
TRBV5-1	.	TRBD2	TRBJ2-1	CASSALSGRQYNEQFF	TGCGCCAGCAGCGCACTTAGCGGGAGGCAATACAATGAGCAGTTCTTC
TRBV30	once	TRBD1	TRBJ1-2	CAWSARGPWHYGYTF	TGTGCCTGGAGTGCCAGGGGGCCTTGGCACTATGGCTACACCTTC
TRBV7-2	.	TRBD1	TRBJ1-6	CASSRTGSPSYNSPLHF	TGTGCCAGCAGCCGGACAGGGAGCCCCTCCTATAATTCACCCCTCCACTTT
TRBV4-1	.	TRBD2	TRBJ2-7	CASSQASSGGWLSEQYF	TGCGCCAGCAGCCAAGCGTCTAGCGGGGGCTGGTTGTCCGAGCAGTACTTC
TRBV10-2	.	.	TRBJ2-5	CASSESASNQETQYF	TGCGCCAGCAGTGAGTCGGCTAGTAACCAAGAGACCCAGTACTTC
TRBV2	.	TRBD2	TRBJ2-1	CASSEEASGYGGSNEQFF	TGTGCCAGCAGTGAAGAGGCTAGCGGCTACGGAGGGTCCAATGAGCAGTTCTTC
TRBV15	.	TRBD1	TRBJ1-1	CATTGNYPGDSMIEMGPEAFF	TGTGCCACCACCGGAAACTATCCCGGGGACAGCATGATCGAGATGGGCCCTGAAGCTTTCTTT
TRBV2	.	TRBD2	TRBJ2-3	CASAPRLAGGTDTQYF	TGTGCCAGCGCCCCCCGACTAGCGGGGGGCACAGATACGCAGTATTTT
TRBV7-9	.	TRBD1	TRBJ2-7	CASSLVEQGAREQYF	TGTGCCAGCAGCTTAGTTGAACAGGGGGCAAGAGAGCAGTACTTC
TRBV4-1	.	.	TRBJ1-4	CASSQVWAGSNATNEKLFF	TGCGCCAGCAGCCAAGTATGGGCAGGGTCTAATGCAACTAATGAAAAACTGTTTTTT
TRBV4-1	.	.	TRBJ2-7	CASSLEDSYYEQYF	TGCGCCAGCAGCCTAGAGGACTCATACTACGAGCAGTACTTC
TRBV4-3	.	TRBD1	TRBJ1-2	CASSQSHRWDRTSNYGYTF	TGCGCCAGCAGCCAATCCCACCGGTGGGACAGGACATCTAACTATGGCTACACCTTC
TRBV18	.	.	TRBJ2-7	CASSSGRREQYF	TGTGCCAGCTCTTCGGGGAGACGTGAGCAGTACTTC
TRBV28	.	TRBD1	TRBJ1-2	CASSLPRTGDYGYTF	TGTGCCAGCAGTTTACCCAGGACAGGGGACTATGGCTACACCTTC
TRBV28	once	TRBD1	TRBJ2-7	CASSPGQGYEQYF	TGTGCCAGCAGTCCGGGACAGGGCTACGAGCAGTACTTC
TRBV2	.	TRBD2	TRBJ2-1	CASSVTPGLGGYNEQFF	TGTGCCAGCAGCGTGACACCGGGACTAGGTGGTTACAATGAGCAGTTCTTC
TRBV7-8	.	TRBD1	TRBJ2-7	CASSLRDRGYEQYF	TGTGCCAGCAGCTTAAGGGACAGGGGGTACGAGCAGTACTTC
TRBV7-3	.	.	TRBJ2-5	CASSAVWEAPGLGETQYF	TGTGCCAGCAGCGCCGTCTGGGAAGCTCCGGGGTTGGGAGAGACCCAGTACTTC
TRBV5-1	.	.	TRBJ2-7	CASSPHPPQGYEQYF	TGCGCCAGCAGCCCCCACCCCCCGCAGGGCTACGAGCAGTACTTC
TRBV25-1	.	TRBD2	TRBJ2-3	CASSKSGTSGSTDTQYF	TGTGCCAGCAGTAAATCCGGGACTAGCGGGAGCACAGATACGCAGTATTTT
TRBV2	.	.	TRBJ1-5	CASRRNQGSNQPQHF	TGTGCCAGCCGTAGAAACCAGGGGAGCAATCAGCCCCAGCATTTT
TRBV6-6	.	TRBD2	TRBJ2-3	CASSALAGGPDTQYF	TGTGCCAGCAGTGCGCTAGCGGGAGGGCCAGATACGCAGTATTTT
TRBV6-5	.	TRBD1	TRBJ1-1	CASSYRCGQGAIEAFF	TGTGCCAGCAGTTACCGGTGCGGACAGGGGGCGATTGAAGCTTTCTTT
TRBV4-3	.	.	TRBJ2-3	CASSQERLAHRFFVDTQYF	TGCGCCAGCAGCCAAGAGCGGTTGGCACACCGGTTTTTCGTGGATACGCAGTATTTT
TRBV7-9	.	TRBD2	TRBJ2-1	CASSPRTLRRPSGLEQFF	TGTGCCAGCAGTCCCCGTACACTTCGCCGGCCTAGCGGGCTTGAGCAGTTCTTC
TRBV13	.	TRBD2	TRBJ2-1	CASSLPQGTSASNEQFF	TGTGCCAGCAGCCTCCCGCAGGGGACTAGCGCCTCCAATGAGCAGTTCTTC
TRBV11-2	.	TRBD2	TRBJ2-7	CASSREGPAYEQYF	TGTGCCAGCAGCCGGGAGGGCCCGGCATACGAGCAGTACTTC
TRBV4-3	.	.	TRBJ2-5	CASSHERQETQYF	TGCGCCAGCAGCCACGAGCGCCAAGAGACCCAGTACTTC
TRBV7-6	.	TRBD2	TRBJ2-5	CASSLLAGVRETQYF	TGTGCCAGCAGCTTACTAGCGGGAGTCCGGGAGACCCAGTACTTC
TRBV12-5	.	TRBD1	TRBJ1-1	CASGLAGEGAMTEAFF	TGTGCTAGTGGTTTGGCCGGCGAGGGGGCGATGACTGAAGCTTTCTTT
TRBV2	.	.	TRBJ2-1	CASSEKPLVLPFPYNEQFF	TGTGCCAGCAGTGAAAAGCCCTTAGTACTCCCTTTCCCCTACAATGAGCAGTTCTTC
TRBV11-2	.	.	TRBJ2-7	CASSLDSRYEQYF	TGTGCCAGCAGCTTAGATTCCAGATACGAGCAGTACTTC
TRBV19	.	TRBD1	TRBJ2-2	CASTSDRDNTGELFF	TGTGCCAGTACTTCCGACAGGGACAACACCGGGGAGCTGTTTTTT
TRBV9	.	TRBD2	TRBJ2-2	CASNRDGRLTSGEANTGELFF	TGTGCCAGCAACAGGGACGGTCGTTTGACTAGCGGGGAAGCGAACACCGGGGAGCTGTTTTTT
TRBV4-1	.	.	TRBJ1-1	CASSQDRDSPNTEAFF	TGCGCCAGCAGCCAAGATCGAGACAGCCCGAACACTGAAGCTTTCTTT
TRBV4-3	.	.	TRBJ2-1	CASSHVTSTEQFF	TGCGCCAGCAGCCATGTTACTAGTACTGAGCAGTTCTTC
TRBV13	.	TRBD1	TRBJ1-2	CASSNRGANYGYTF	TGTGCCAGCAGCAACAGGGGGGCTAACTATGGCTACACCTTC